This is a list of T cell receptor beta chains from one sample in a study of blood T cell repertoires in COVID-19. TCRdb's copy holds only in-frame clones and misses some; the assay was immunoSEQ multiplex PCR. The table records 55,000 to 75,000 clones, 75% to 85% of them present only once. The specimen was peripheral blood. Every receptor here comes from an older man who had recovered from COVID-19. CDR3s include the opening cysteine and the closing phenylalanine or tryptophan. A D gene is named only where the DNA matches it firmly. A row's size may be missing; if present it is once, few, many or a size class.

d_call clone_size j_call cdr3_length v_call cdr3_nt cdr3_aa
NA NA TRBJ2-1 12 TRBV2 TGTGCCAGCAGTGTCATGTACAATGAGCAGTTCTTC CASSVMYNEQFF
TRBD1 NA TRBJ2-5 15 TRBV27 TGTGCCAGCAGTTCGACACGGACAGGGGGGGCGACCCAGTACTTC CASSSTRTGGATQYF
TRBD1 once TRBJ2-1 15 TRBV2 TGTGCCAGCAGGAAAACCGGGACAGGGTTCGATGAGCAGTTCTTC CASRKTGTGFDEQFF
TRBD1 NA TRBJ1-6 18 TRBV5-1 TGCGCCAGCAGCGACCGGGACAGGGCTTACTCCTATAATTCACCCCTCCACTTT CASSDRDRAYSYNSPLHF
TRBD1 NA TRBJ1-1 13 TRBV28 TGTGCCAGCAGCCCGGACAGGGGCACTGAAGCTTTCTTT CASSPDRGTEAFF
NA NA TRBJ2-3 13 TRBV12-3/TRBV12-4 TGTGCCAGCCTAGGCGAGGGTGCTCGTACGCAGTATTTT CASLGEGARTQYF
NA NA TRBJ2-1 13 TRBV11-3 TGTGCCAGCAGCTCCGGGGCCTACAATGAGCAGTTCTTC CASSSGAYNEQFF
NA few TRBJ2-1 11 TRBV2 TGTGCCATCCACAGGAGCATTGAGCAGTTCTTC CAIHRSIEQFF
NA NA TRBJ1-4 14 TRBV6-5 TGTGCCACCTCCGGGAGCCGGAAGACTGAAAAACTGTTTTTT CATSGSRKTEKLFF
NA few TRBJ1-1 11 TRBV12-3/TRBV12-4 TGTGCCAGCAGGCTAAACACTGAAGCTTTCTTT CASRLNTEAFF
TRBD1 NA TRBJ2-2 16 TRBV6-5 TGTGCCAGCAGTTACCGTTCCGGGACAGACACCGGGGAGCTGTTTTTT CASSYRSGTDTGELFF
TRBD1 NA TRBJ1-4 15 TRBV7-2 TGTGCCAGCAGCTGGGACAGGGGAGCTAATGAAAAACTGTTTTTT CASSWDRGANEKLFF
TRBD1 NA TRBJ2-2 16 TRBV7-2 TGTGCCAGCAGCACCCGGACAGGCTCGAACACCGGGGAGCTGTTTTTT CASSTRTGSNTGELFF
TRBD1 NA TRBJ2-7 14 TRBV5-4 TGTGCCAGCAGCTGGGGACAGGGACACTACGAGCAGTACTTC CASSWGQGHYEQYF
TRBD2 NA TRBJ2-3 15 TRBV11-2 TGTGCCAGCAGCTTAGTGCGGGAGATGAGAGATACGCAGTATTTT CASSLVREMRDTQYF
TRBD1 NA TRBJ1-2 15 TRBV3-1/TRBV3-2 TGTGCCAGCAGCCAAGGTGGGACAGGATCTAGTGGCTACACCTTC CASSQGGTGSSGYTF
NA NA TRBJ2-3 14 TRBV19 TGTGCCAGTAGGATAACTGGTTACACAGATACGCAGTATTTT CASRITGYTDTQYF
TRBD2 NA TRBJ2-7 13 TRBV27 TGTGCCAGCCGAACGGGGGGGGTTAACGAGCAGTACTTC CASRTGGVNEQYF
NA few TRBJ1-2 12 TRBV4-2 TGTGCCAGCAGCCCGGGACACTTAGGCTACACCTTC CASSPGHLGYTF
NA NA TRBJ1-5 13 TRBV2 TGTGCCAGCGTACAGGGTGGGAATCAGCCCCAGCATTTT CASVQGGNQPQHF
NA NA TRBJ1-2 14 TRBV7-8 TGTGCCAGCAGCCCAGACAGGCGTAACTATGGCTACACCTTC CASSPDRRNYGYTF
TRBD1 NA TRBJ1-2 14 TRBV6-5 TGTGCCAGCAGTCTCGACAGGGGAAGGGATGGCTACACCTTC CASSLDRGRDGYTF
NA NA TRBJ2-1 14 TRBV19 TGTGCCAGTAGCTCCCCACTAGCCAGCAATGAGCAGTTCTTC CASSSPLASNEQFF
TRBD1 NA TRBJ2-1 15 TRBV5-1 TGCGCCAGCAGGGAGGGGACAGGAGTGTGGAATGAGCAGTTCTTC CASREGTGVWNEQFF
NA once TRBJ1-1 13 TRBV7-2 TGTGCCAGCAGCCGACAGTCTGACACTGAAGCTTTCTTT CASSRQSDTEAFF
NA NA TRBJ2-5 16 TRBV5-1 TGCGCCAGCAGCTCGATAGCGACCGGACAGCAAGAGACCCAGTACTTC CASSSIATGQQETQYF
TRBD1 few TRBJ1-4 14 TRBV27 TGTGCCAGCAGCTTAGGGGGCTTTAATGAAAAACTGTTTTTT CASSLGGFNEKLFF
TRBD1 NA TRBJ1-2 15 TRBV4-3 TGCGCCAGCAGCCCGACGGCAGAGGGGGCTTATGGCTACACCTTC CASSPTAEGAYGYTF
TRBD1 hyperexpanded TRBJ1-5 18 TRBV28 TGTGCCAGCAGTCTCCCTTCCCCGACGACAGGGGCCAATCAGCCCCAGCATTTT CASSLPSPTTGANQPQHF
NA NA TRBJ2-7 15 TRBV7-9 TGTGCCAGCAGCTTAGTTCCAGCGGAGGCCTACGAGCAGTACTTC CASSLVPAEAYEQYF
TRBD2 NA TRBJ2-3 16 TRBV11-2 TGTGCCAGCAGCTTAGCACTAGCGGGGGGCACAGATACGCAGTATTTT CASSLALAGGTDTQYF
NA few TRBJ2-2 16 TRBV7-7 TGTGCCAGCAGCTTAGACGTGGGGGGGAACACCGGGGAGCTGTTTTTT CASSLDVGGNTGELFF
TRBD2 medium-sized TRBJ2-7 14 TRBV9 TGTGCCAGCAGCGTGGGGACTAGCGTTAACGAGCAGTACTTC CASSVGTSVNEQYF
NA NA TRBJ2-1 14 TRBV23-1 TGCGCCGCCCCGCAGACGGGAGTGTCCAATGAGCAGTTCTTC CAAPQTGVSNEQFF
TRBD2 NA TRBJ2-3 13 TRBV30 TGTGCCTTGAGCGGGGGGATCACAGATACGCAGTATTTT CALSGGITDTQYF
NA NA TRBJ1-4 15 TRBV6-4 TGTGCCAGCAGTGACGGCGTCAGGAGGGATGAAAAACTGTTTTTT CASSDGVRRDEKLFF
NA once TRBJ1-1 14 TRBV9 TGTGCCAGCAGCGTAGTGGAGGCGAACACTGAAGCTTTCTTT CASSVVEANTEAFF
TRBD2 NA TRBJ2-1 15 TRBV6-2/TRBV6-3 TGTGCCAGCAGTTACCCTGAAGCGGGGCACAATGAGCAGTTCTTC CASSYPEAGHNEQFF
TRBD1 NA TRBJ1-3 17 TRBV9 TGTGCCAGCAGCGTTGGCGACAGGGGAGTCTCTGGAAACACCATATATTTT CASSVGDRGVSGNTIYF
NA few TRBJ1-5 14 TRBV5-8 TGTGCCAGCAGCTCCCGACAAAACCATCAGCCCCAGCATTTT CASSSRQNHQPQHF
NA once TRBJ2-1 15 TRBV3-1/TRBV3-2 TGTGCCAGCAGACCTACTAGGAACTCCTACAATGAGCAGTTCTTC CASRPTRNSYNEQFF
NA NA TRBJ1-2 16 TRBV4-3 TGCGCCAGCAGCCGAGAAAGAGTGATGGCGGGTGACGGCTACACCTTC CASSRERVMAGDGYTF
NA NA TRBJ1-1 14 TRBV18 TGTGCCAGCTCACCTACCGGGAGGAACACTGAAGCTTTCTTT CASSPTGRNTEAFF
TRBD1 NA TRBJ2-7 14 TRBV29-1 TGCAGCGTTAAAACAGGGGTCACTGGCTACGAGCAGTACTTC CSVKTGVTGYEQYF
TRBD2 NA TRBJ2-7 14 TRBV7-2 TGTGCCAGCAGCTTTGGGACTAGCGGCGGTCTGCAGTACTTC CASSFGTSGGLQYF
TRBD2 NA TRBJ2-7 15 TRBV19 TGTGCCAGTAGTATACTAGCGGGAGACCTCTACGAGCAGTACTTC CASSILAGDLYEQYF
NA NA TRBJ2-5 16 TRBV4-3 TGCGCCAGCAGCCACGCGGAACGGGGTAGTGTGGTGACCCAGTACTTC CASSHAERGSVVTQYF
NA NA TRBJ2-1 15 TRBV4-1 TGCGCCAGCAGCCAGAACCAGGTAACCTACAATGAGCAGTTCTTC CASSQNQVTYNEQFF
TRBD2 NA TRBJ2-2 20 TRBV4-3 TGCGCCAGCAGCCAAGATTACGCTAGCGGGAGGGCCGGGGACACCGGGGAGCTGTTTTTT CASSQDYASGRAGDTGELFF
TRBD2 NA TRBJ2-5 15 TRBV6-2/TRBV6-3 TGTGCCAGCAGTATGGGACTAGCGCAACAAGAGACCCAGTACTTC CASSMGLAQQETQYF
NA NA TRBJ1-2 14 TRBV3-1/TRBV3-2 TGTGCCAGCAGCCAAGATGAGGAGGGCTATGGCTACACCTTC CASSQDEEGYGYTF
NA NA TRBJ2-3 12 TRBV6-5 TGTGCCAGCTGCGGGATCGCAGATACGCAGTATTTT CASCGIADTQYF
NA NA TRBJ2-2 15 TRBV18 TGTGCCAGCTCACCACCGAACAGGAACACCGGGGAGCTGTTTTTT CASSPPNRNTGELFF